This T cell receptor beta chain was sequenced during a study of blood T cell repertoires in COVID-19. Turning to the study itself: From T cells, B-cell-depleted T cells, or PBMCs came the material, which was cDNA or gDNA.

V gave up 6 bases and J gave up 0 bases, with 11 bases separating them. The germline CDR1 and CDR2 sequences are SGHTA and FQGNSA. This CDR3 comprises 14 residues. Measured with immunoSEQ multiplex PCR; TCRdb has only the in-frame clones, and not every one. The table has under 200,000 clones, 88% seen once. This TCR derives from a woman aged 45-59 years who had recovered from COVID-19. The gene calls are TRBV7-2 and TRBJ1-1; no definite D call. The sample consisted of PBMCs or T cells enriched from blood (not recorded which). CDR3 DNA: TGTGCCAGCAGTTTTGGTGGAGTGAACACTGAAGCTTTCTTT. Its translation is CASSFGGVNTEAFF.